The T cell receptor (beta chain) described here comes from a study of early T cells in non-severe SARS-CoV-2 infection. Study-level information: Alpha and beta chains were unpaired, from unsorted whole-blood bulk RNA. General study results and limits: Comparison of clonotypes with VDJdb favored anti-spike CD8 responses while missing private and CD4 specificities.

The CDR3 contains 13 residues. The V gene's germline CDR1 is SGHRS and CDR2 YFSETQ. V gave up 0 bases and J gave up 4 bases, with 6 bases separating them. Individual cDNA molecules were tagged with unique molecular identifiers, the study reported. TCRdb re-called the 5' RACE reads through MiXCR, storing one row per CDR3 protein. The sample holds about 68,000 distinct CDR3 sequences, about 12% seen once. Comment on this clonotype: What it recognizes is unknown.

The chain employs TRBV5-1 and TRBJ2-3; no clear D gene. This sequence was found in an adult who was a healthcare worker with PCR-confirmed SARS-CoV-2 infection or an uninfected control (not recorded which). The sample taken for sequencing was whole blood. CDR3 bases: TGCGCCAGCAGCTTGGAGATGGCAGATACGCAGTATTTT. Translation: CASSLEMADTQYF.